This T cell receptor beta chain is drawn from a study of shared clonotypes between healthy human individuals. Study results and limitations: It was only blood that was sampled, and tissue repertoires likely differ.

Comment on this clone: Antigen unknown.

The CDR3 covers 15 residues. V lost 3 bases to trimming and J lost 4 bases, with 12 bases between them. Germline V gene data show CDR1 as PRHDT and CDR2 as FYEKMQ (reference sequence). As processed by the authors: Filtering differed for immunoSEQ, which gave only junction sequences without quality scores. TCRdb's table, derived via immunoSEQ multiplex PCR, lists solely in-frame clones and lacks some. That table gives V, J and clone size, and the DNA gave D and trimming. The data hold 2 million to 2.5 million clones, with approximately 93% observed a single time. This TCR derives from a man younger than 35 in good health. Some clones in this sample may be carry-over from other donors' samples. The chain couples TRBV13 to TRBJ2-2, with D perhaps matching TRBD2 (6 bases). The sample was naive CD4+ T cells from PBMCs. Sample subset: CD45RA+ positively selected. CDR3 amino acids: CASSFWPRGTGELFF. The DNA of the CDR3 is TGTGCCAGCAGCTTCTGGCCGCGGGGCACCGGGGAGCTGTTTTTT.